This entry lists 20 T cell receptor beta chains sequenced from one sample in a study of T cell responses to AZD1222 COVID-19 vaccine. Assay: immunoSEQ multiplex PCR; the TCRdb copy retains only in-frame clones and omits some. Of around 150,000 clones listed, almost 90% are singletons. Sequencing was performed on peripheral blood, taken on day 0 of AZD1222 vaccination. These receptors all stem from an adult in good health.

The chain joins TRBV7-2 to TRBJ2-1; 7 bases are a match to TRBD2. The CDR3 is 15 amino acids. J lost 8 bases, V lost 5 bases, and 12 bases had no gene match. CDR1 is SGHTA and CDR2 is FQGNSA in the germline V gene. The DNA for the CDR3 is TGTGCCAGCAGCCCGAGGACTAGTTTAAATGATGAGCAGTTCTTC. It translates to CASSPRTSLNDEQFF.

The chain recombines TRBV6-5 with TRBJ2-7, with 11 positions matching TRBD2. This CDR3 has 13 residues. Losses at the gene ends were 7 bases for V and 7 bases for J; bases not matched to a gene: 6. Germline V gives CDR1 MNHEY, CDR2 SVGAGI. This chain's CDR3 is CASKGLAVTEQYF. The CDR3, as DNA: TGTGCCAGCAAGGGACTAGCGGTTACAGAGCAGTACTTC.

The chain couples TRBV3-1 (or the pseudogene TRBV3-2) to TRBJ1-5; D gene uncertain. The germline V gene has CDR1 LGHDT and CDR2 YNNKEL (reference sequence). The CDR3 runs 12 residues. Trimming left V 0 bases short and J 7 bases short, with 4 bases between. CDR3 DNA: TGTGCCAGCAGCCAAGATTCCCAGCCCCAGCATTTT. It translates to CASSQDSQPQHF.

The V call is TRBV12-1, the J call TRBJ1-2. TRBV12-1 has pseudogene status. There are 12 residues in the CDR3. This CDR3 reads CASGLGIYGYTF. The CDR3 DNA is TGTGCCAGCGGCTTAGGGATCTATGGCTACACCTTC.

This rearrangement joins TRBV5-1 to TRBJ2-7; weak D call: TRBD2 (5 bases). The CDR3 loop spans 13 amino acids. V lost 4 bases and J 5 bases, leaving 13 bases between the germline ends. From germline, CDR1 is SGHRS and CDR2 YFSETQ. CDR3 in DNA: TGCGCCAGCAGCCCGGACTGGGCCCACGAGCAGTACTTC. Protein: CASSPDWAHEQYF.

This chain connects TRBV5-1 to TRBJ1-2; D perhaps matches TRBD1 (6 bases). Germline CDR1 and CDR2: SGHRS and YFSETQ. The CDR3 length is 14 residues. V lost 0 bases, J lost 8 bases, and 14 bases lay in between. The CDR3 region has the DNA TGCGCCAGCAGCTTGGGTGGGGGACATATCGGCTACACCTTC. It yields the protein CASSLGGGHIGYTF.

V gene TRBV13 combines with J gene TRBJ2-7; D gene uncertain. With 5 bases removed from V and 5 bases from J, the gap between germline ends came to 10 bases. This CDR3 is built from 12 residues. Per germline, CDR1 PRHDT and CDR2 FYEKMQ (reference sequence). CDR3: CASSRPGHEQYF. CDR3 nucleotides: TGTGCCAGCAGCCGCCCCGGCCACGAGCAGTACTTC.

The chain employs TRBV19 and TRBJ1-5, with D possibly matching TRBD1 (5 bases). V was pared by 8 bases and J by 4 bases, with 12 bases between. CDR3 length: 13 residues. Germline V gives CDR1 LNHDA, CDR2 SQIVND (reference sequence). The CDR3 protein is CASERGGNQPQHF. The CDR3 DNA follows: TGTGCCAGTGAGAGGGGCGGGAATCAGCCCCAGCATTTT.

The CDR3 DNA is TGTGCCAGCAGTTCCCAGGGACAACAAGAGACCCAGTACTTC. It encodes CASSSQGQQETQYF. The rearrangement links TRBV6-5 to TRBJ2-5; tentatively, D is TRBD1 (6 bases). Between the trimmed V and J ends, which lost 4 bases and 2 bases, there was a span of 11 bases. Germline assignment: CDR1 MNHEY and CDR2 SVGAGI. This CDR3 spans 14 amino acids.

The rearrangement uses TRBV25-1 and TRBJ2-7; TRBD1 matches 7 bases. CDR1 and CDR2 from the germline V gene are MGHDK and SYGVNS. With 7 bases clipped from V and 1 base from J, the junction kept 10 bases outside the gene matches. The CDR3 totals 15 residues. The CDR3 is CASTPPPGQSYEQYF. CDR3 DNA: TGTGCCAGCACTCCACCTCCGGGACAGTCCTACGAGCAGTACTTC.

This clone was found once. This chain joins TRBV5-1 and TRBJ1-4; 8 bases are shared with TRBD1. Per germline, CDR1 SGHRS and CDR2 YFSETQ. Trimming took 7 bases from V and 2 from J; bases not matched to a gene: 7. The CDR3 is 15 amino acids. The CDR3 coding sequence is TGCGCCAGCGGGCCTACAGGGGGGACTAATGAAAAACTGTTTTTT. The encoded protein is CASGPTGGTNEKLFF.

V is TRBV10-2 and J is TRBJ2-2, with a weak D call TRBD2 (5 bases). The CDR3 runs 14 residues. Germline lookup yields CDR1 WSHSY and CDR2 SAAADI. The germline V and J ends were trimmed by 8 bases and 5 bases, with 15 bases remaining between them. The CDR3 sequence is CASFSRTATGELFF. DNA for the CDR3: TGCGCCAGCTTTTCCCGGACTGCGACCGGGGAGCTGTTTTTT.

This chain links TRBV2 with TRBJ2-2, with TRBD2 matching over 9 bases. Germline CDR1 is SNHLY and CDR2 is FYNNEI. Trimming took 1 base from V and 6 from J; bases not matched to a gene: 3. This CDR3 has 15 amino acids. The CDR3 region has the DNA TGTGCCAGCAGTGAAGTGGCGGGAGGGCCCGGGGAGCTGTTTTTT. Its translation is CASSEVAGGPGELFF.

The rearrangement uses TRBV28 and TRBJ2-7, with 7 bases aligning to TRBD1. The CDR3 is 12 amino acids. Per the germline V gene, CDR1 is MDHEN and CDR2 is SYDVKM. The V segment lost 10 bases and the J segment 0 bases; nucleotides outside the gene matches: 3. The CDR3, as DNA: TGTGCCACCAGGACAGGCTCCTACGAGCAGTACTTC. Its protein product is CATRTGSYEQYF.

The genes are TRBV3-1 (or the pseudogene TRBV3-2) and TRBJ2-3; 7 bases fit TRBD1. Germline V gene data show CDR1 as LGHDT and CDR2 as YNNKEL (reference sequence). V lost 2 bases and J lost 0; bases outside the gene matches: 2. CDR3 length: 15 residues. In DNA, the CDR3 is TGTGCCAGCAGCCAAAACAGGGGAAGCACAGATACGCAGTATTTT. Encoded protein: CASSQNRGSTDTQYF.

The chain is built from TRBV27 and TRBJ1-1, with a possible D match to TRBD1 (6 bases). Germline values: CDR1 MNHEY, CDR2 SMNVEV (reference sequence). This CDR3 comprises 14 residues. V was cut by 2 bases and J by 6 bases, with 13 bases left in between. The CDR3 loop reads CASSLEDSLSEAFF. In nucleotides, the CDR3 is TGTGCCAGCAGTTTAGAGGACAGCCTTTCTGAAGCTTTCTTT.

The rearrangement links TRBV6-1 to TRBJ1-5, with a possible D match to TRBD1 (5 bases). This CDR3 has 13 residues. The V end lost 2 bases, the J end lost 11 bases, and 13 bases lay between the germline ends. Germline loops: CDR1 MNHNS, CDR2 SASEGT. The CDR3 DNA is TGTGCCAGCAGTGAAAATCCCTCGGGGGCCCAGCATTTT. Its translation: CASSENPSGAQHF.

The chain employs TRBV6-6 and TRBJ1-1, with TRBD1 matching 11 bases. Germline V gene sequence: CDR1 MNHNY, CDR2 SVGAGI (reference sequence). The trim removed 2 bases at V and 3 bases at J, leaving 2 bases unmatched. CDR3 size: 15 residues. The CDR3 bases are TGTGCCAGCAGTTACCCGGGACAGGGGGACACTGAAGCTTTCTTT. Its protein product is CASSYPGQGDTEAFF.

The chain has TRBV7-2 and TRBJ2-7, with D perhaps matching TRBD1 or TRBD2 (6 bases each). The CDR3 has 14 residues. CDR1 and CDR2 (germline): SGHTA, FQGNSA. Trimming cost V 5 bases and J 3 bases, with 14 bases left between them. CDR3 DNA sequence: TGTGCCAGCAGCAAAGCAGAGGGGGGCTACGAGCAGTACTTC. Amino acids: CASSKAEGGYEQYF.

CDR3 residues: CASSSLGGRRNTEAFF. DNA of the CDR3: TGTGCCAGCAGCTCCCTGGGAGGACGGCGGAACACTGAAGCTTTCTTT. V is TRBV7-3 and J is TRBJ1-1, with unresolved D. Deletions cut 4 bases from V and 1 base from J, with 16 bases between. The CDR3 covers 16 residues. CDR1 is SGHTA and CDR2 is FQGTGA in the germline V gene. The entire variable domain, with the rest obtained from reference TRBV7-3 and TRBJ1-1, is as follows: GAGVSQTPSNKVTEKGKYVELRCDPISGHTALYWYRQSLGQGPEFLIYFQGTGAADDSGLPNDRFFAVRPEGSVSTLKIQRTERGDSAVYLCASSSLGGRRNTEAFFGQGTRLTVV.